A single T cell receptor (beta chain) is shown here with its context. These data are taken from a study of cytomegalovirus exposure and HLA in healthy donors. The V gene's germline CDR1 is SGHVS and CDR2 FQNEAQ. J was trimmed by 7 bases and V by 3 bases; bases with no gene match: 9. This CDR3 region has 15 residues. PCR involved 60 Vbeta and 13 Jbeta primers. The repertoire was sequenced with immunoSEQ multiplex PCR; TCRdb's copy has only in-frame clones and lacks some. This table has roughly 80,000 clones, 65% to 70% appearing once. This TCR was sampled from a woman in her forties or fifties in good health and CMV-seropositive. The source material was PBMCs. This rearrangement joins TRBV7-8 to TRBJ1-5; TRBD1 agrees at 7 bases. The CDR3 sequence is CASSFSTQGVQPQHF. The CDR3 nucleotides read TGTGCCAGCAGCTTCTCTACGCAGGGGGTCCAGCCCCAGCATTTT.